Below, 29 T cell receptor beta chains from the same sample are listed, as sequenced in a study of blood T cell repertoires in COVID-19. Profiled with immunoSEQ multiplex PCR; TCRdb holds only in-frame clones, not every one. The table includes roughly 80,000 clones, roughly 80% detected once. Source material: peripheral blood. The receptors derive from a man in his 60s with active or convalescent COVID-19.

In this sample, this clone turned up once. The CDR3 DNA reads as TGCGCCAGCAGCCAGTTCGGGTTATATGGCTACACCTTC. This sequence encodes CASSQFGLYGYTF. The chain couples TRBV4-1 to TRBJ1-2; D ambiguous. CDR1 MGHRA and CDR2 YSYEKL come from the germline V gene. This CDR3 spans 13 amino acids. V gave up 3 bases and J gave up 5 bases, with 10 bases separating them.

CDR3 nucleotides: TGTGCTAGTGGTTTTCTCGACAGGGCGGGCTATGGCTACACCTTC. It is translated as CASGFLDRAGYGYTF. The chain uses TRBV12-5 and TRBJ1-2, with 7 bases matching TRBD1. Germline V gene lookup returns CDR1 LGHNT and CDR2 FRNRAP. J lost 4 bases, V lost 3 bases, and 8 bases had no gene match. The CDR3 runs 15 residues.

This clone was seen only once. Written as DNA, the CDR3 is TGCGCCAGCAGCCAAAAACGGACAGGGGGCGAGACCCAGTACTTC. This translates into CASSQKRTGGETQYF. V gene TRBV4-3 combines with J gene TRBJ2-5, with 11 bases lining up with TRBD1. CDR3 length: 15 residues. J was trimmed by 5 bases and V by 2 bases; bases with no gene match: 4. The germline gives CDR1 LGHNA, CDR2 YSLEER.

The V gene is TRBV5-4, the J gene TRBJ2-7, with 12 bases aligning to TRBD1. CDR3 length equals 15 residues. The germline V gene has CDR1 SGHNT and CDR2 YYREEE (reference sequence). Trimming took 2 bases from V and 2 from J; bases not matched to a gene: 2. The CDR3: CASSFGTGGTYEQYF. The DNA of the CDR3 is TGTGCCAGCAGCTTCGGGACAGGGGGCACCTACGAGCAGTACTTC.

A word on this clone: Germline is not matched at one junction end, which may reflect a read error. The gene calls are TRBV23-1 and TRBJ2-2; 9 positions match TRBD1. TRBV23-1 counts as an open reading frame of uncertain function. The CDR3 runs to 15 residues. DNA of the CDR3: TGCGCCAGCAGTCAGAAGGGACAGGGCTCCGGCGAGCTGTTTTTT. It is translated as CASSQKGQGSGELFF.

The chain has TRBV7-2 and TRBJ1-1; possible D gene TRBD1, 5 bases. Between the trimmed V and J ends, which lost 7 bases and 7 bases, there was a span of 16 bases. Germline-derived CDR1 and CDR2 are SGHTA and FQGNSA. The length of the CDR3 is 13 residues. CDR3 sequence reads: CASKQEFQGEAFF. In DNA form, the CDR3 reads TGTGCCAGCAAGCAGGAGTTCCAGGGTGAAGCTTTCTTT.

V usage is TRBV5-1 and J usage is TRBJ1-2; D gene ambiguous. Germline V gene lookup returns CDR1 SGHRS and CDR2 YFSETQ. The V end lost 1 base, the J end lost 6 bases, and 13 bases lay between the germline ends. The CDR3 has 14 residues. CDR3 in DNA: TGCGCCAGCAGCTTGCGGGGAAGTCAGGATGGCTACACCTTC. This sequence encodes CASSLRGSQDGYTF.

The chain recombines TRBV7-9 with TRBJ2-1, with 12 bases matching TRBD1. In germline, CDR1 is SEHNR, CDR2 FQNEAQ (reference sequence). CDR3 length equals 14 residues. Losses at the gene ends were 3 bases for V and 8 bases for J; bases not matched to a gene: 2. The CDR3 loop is CASSFGTGGDEQFF. CDR3 DNA: TGTGCCAGCAGCTTCGGGACAGGGGGCGATGAGCAGTTCTTC.

The V call is TRBV30, the J call TRBJ1-4; TRBD1 aligns across 7 bases. V trimming: 2 bases; J trimming: 4 bases; junction bases outside the gene matches: 7. The CDR3 contains 15 residues. CDR1 GTSNPN and CDR2 SVGIG come from the germline V gene (reference sequence). The CDR3 bases are TGTGCCTGGAGTCCGAGGGGGACAGTTAATGAAAAACTGTTTTTT. Its translation is CAWSPRGTVNEKLFF. Looking up the rest from reference TRBV30 and TRBJ1-4 gives the full variable domain: SQTIHQWPATLVQPVGSPLSLECTVEGTSNPNLYWYRQAAGRGLQLLFYSVGIGQISSEVPQNLSASRPQDRQFILSSKKLLLSDSGFYLCAWSPRGTVNEKLFFGSGTQLSVL.

This clone has just a few counts. The chain is built from TRBV9 and TRBJ1-1; D not resolved. The CDR3 is 14 residues long. Trimming cost V 0 bases and J 0 bases, with 6 bases left between them. Germline values: CDR1 SGDLS, CDR2 YYNGEE. Written as DNA, the CDR3 is TGTGCCAGCAGCGTAGAACACCTGAACACTGAAGCTTTCTTT. This codes for CASSVEHLNTEAFF.

In its sample, this clone was seen a few times. This chain connects TRBV5-4 to TRBJ1-1, with D uncertain. Trimming cost V 1 base and J 1 base, with 8 bases left between them. Germline loops: CDR1 SGHNT, CDR2 YYREEE (reference sequence). This CDR3 has 14 residues. The CDR3: CASSLRGKNTEAFF. The DNA of the CDR3 is TGTGCCAGCAGCTTGCGGGGAAAGAACACTGAAGCTTTCTTT.

V gene TRBV3-1 (or the pseudogene TRBV3-2) combines with J gene TRBJ2-7; no clear D gene. The CDR3 extends over 12 amino acids. Trimming removed 0 bases from V and 5 bases from J, with 5 bases in between. Per germline, CDR1 LGHDT and CDR2 YNNKEL (reference sequence). The chain's CDR3 is CASSQDLHEQYF. In DNA form, the CDR3 reads TGTGCCAGCAGCCAAGATCTTCACGAGCAGTACTTC.

The J gene is TRBJ1-1, the V gene TRBV29-1, with a weak D call TRBD1 (6 bases). The CDR3 has 15 residues. Germline V lookup: CDR1 SQVTM, CDR2 ANQGSEA. V was cut by 5 bases and J by 3 bases, with 19 bases left in between. CDR3: CSVLSGAGVDTEAFF. CDR3 coding DNA: TGCAGCGTTCTTTCCGGGGCAGGGGTGGACACTGAAGCTTTCTTT.

The V gene is TRBV6-5, the J gene TRBJ2-3; the D is unclear. Germline V gene sequence: CDR1 MNHEY, CDR2 SVGAGI. Trimming removed 2 bases from V and 2 bases from J, with 8 bases in between. The CDR3 length is 14 residues. The CDR3 loop reads CASSYGQFTDTQYF. The CDR3 DNA reads TGTGCCAGCAGTTACGGGCAGTTCACAGATACGCAGTATTTT.

This clone was observed a few times. The V call is TRBV10-3, the J call TRBJ1-2; TRBD1 might be the D (5 bases). The CDR3 contains 15 residues. Trimming removed 0 bases from V and 7 bases from J, with 15 bases in between. Germline CDR1 reads ENHRY; CDR2 reads SYGVKD. The CDR3 DNA reads TGTGCCATCAGTGAGTCGAACGGGGGAGGTAGTGGCTACACCTTC. Translation gives CAISESNGGGSGYTF.

This chain links TRBV29-1 with TRBJ1-5; no definite D call. The length of the CDR3 is 13 residues. Trimming pared 4 bases from V and 5 bases from J, leaving 12 bases between. The germline gives CDR1 SQVTM, CDR2 ANQGSEA. The CDR3 region is CSVAFGEDQPQHF. CDR3 DNA sequence: TGCAGCGTTGCTTTCGGAGAGGATCAGCCCCAGCATTTT.

The CDR3: CASSLGLQNYGYTF. As DNA, the CDR3 is TGTGCCAGCAGCTTAGGTCTCCAGAACTATGGCTACACCTTC. This chain links TRBV11-2 with TRBJ1-2; D gene unclear. This CDR3 region has 14 residues. Germline V lookup: CDR1 SGHAT, CDR2 FQNNGV. V was pared by 1 base and J by 2 bases, with 8 bases between. The whole variable domain, filled in from reference TRBV11-2 and TRBJ1-2, reads EAGVAQSPRYKIIEKRQSVAFWCNPISGHATLYWYQQILGQGPKLLIQFQNNGVVDDSQLPKDRFSAERLKGVDSTLKIQPAKLEDSAVYLCASSLGLQNYGYTFGSGTRLTVV.

This clone has just a few counts. J is TRBJ1-4 and V is TRBV29-1; no reliable D call. The CDR3 extends over 13 amino acids. The germline CDR1 and CDR2 sequences are SQVTM and ANQGSEA. V was pared by 6 bases and J by 4 bases, with 12 bases between. This CDR3 is CSVALGVNEKLFF. CDR3 DNA sequence: TGCAGCGTGGCCCTCGGGGTTAATGAAAAACTGTTTTTT.

The rearrangement joins TRBV2 to TRBJ2-6, with a possible D match to TRBD2 (6 bases). Trimming shortened V by 1 base and J by 3 bases, and 7 bases separated the two germline ends. The CDR3 loop spans 15 amino acids. The V gene's germline CDR1 is SNHLY and CDR2 FYNNEI. The DNA of the CDR3 is TGTGCCAGCAGTGAAGAGGGAGGTGGGGCCAACGTCCTGACTTTC. Translation: CASSEEGGGANVLTF.

This clone was seen once. The V call is TRBV5-1, the J call TRBJ2-4; weak D call: TRBD2 (5 bases). V shed 1 base and J shed 1 base, with 12 bases lying between them. Germline CDR1 is SGHRS and CDR2 is YFSETQ. The CDR3 runs 16 residues. CDR3 in amino acids: CASSLTLEGAKNIQYF. The CDR3 DNA follows: TGCGCCAGCAGCTTGACTCTTGAGGGTGCCAAAAACATTCAGTACTTC.

The chain carries TRBV6-6 and TRBJ2-2, with D possibly being TRBD1 (5 bases). The CDR3 length is 13 residues. The germline V gene has CDR1 MNHNY and CDR2 SVGAGI (reference sequence). V gave up 7 bases and J gave up 5 bases, with 11 bases separating them. The CDR3, as DNA: TGTGCCAGCACCCTAGGGGTGACCGGGGAGCTGTTTTTT. It translates to CASTLGVTGELFF.

The genes are TRBV3-1 (or the pseudogene TRBV3-2) and TRBJ1-1; possibly TRBD1 for D (5 bases). Germline CDR1 LGHDT, CDR2 YNNKEL (reference sequence). This CDR3 is built from 14 residues. Trimming took off 0 bases at V and 5 bases at J, with 10 bases between the two ends. The CDR3 reads CASSQEWGGTEAFF. The DNA for the CDR3 is TGTGCCAGCAGCCAAGAATGGGGGGGGACTGAAGCTTTCTTT.

The CDR3 spells CASSQNSVDTQYF. The CDR3 DNA reads as TGTGCCAGCAGCCAAAATAGCGTAGATACGCAGTATTTT. This sequence joins TRBV3-1 (or the pseudogene TRBV3-2) and TRBJ2-3, with D possibly matching TRBD2 (5 bases). The CDR3 has 13 residues. The ends were cut back, 2 bases at V and 5 bases at J, with 8 bases in the middle. CDR1 and CDR2 from the germline V gene are LGHDT and YNNKEL (reference sequence).

The table lists this clone with a count of one. The chain recombines TRBV18 with TRBJ2-5; the match to TRBD2 covers 9 bases. Per germline, CDR1 KGHSH and CDR2 LQKENI. The CDR3 runs to 14 residues. The V gene end was trimmed by 6 bases and the J gene end by 5 bases; junction bases not matched to a gene: 7. CDR3: CASSLRGGFETQYF. Here the CDR3 DNA reads TGTGCCAGCTCCCTGCGGGGGGGCTTTGAGACCCAGTACTTC. Filled out from reference TRBV18 and TRBJ2-5, the complete variable domain reads NAGVMQNPRHLVRRRGQEARLRCSPMKGHSHVYWYRQLPEEGLKFMVYLQKENIIDESGMPKERFSAEFPKEGPSILRIQQVVRGDSAAYFCASSLRGGFETQYFGPGTRLLVL.

The rearrangement links TRBV9 to TRBJ1-2; D unresolved. The V gene lost 4 bases and the J gene lost 8 bases, with 18 bases spanning the gap. The CDR3 is 14 amino acids. Germline assignment: CDR1 SGDLS and CDR2 YYNGEE. The CDR3 loop reads CASSNHGGGNGYTF. The DNA of the CDR3 is TGTGCCAGCAGCAATCACGGTGGAGGGAACGGCTACACCTTC.

Only a few counts were recorded for this clone. The chain couples TRBV19 to TRBJ2-5; 14 bases are shared with TRBD2. This CDR3 is built from 17 residues. From germline, CDR1 is LNHDA and CDR2 SQIVND (reference sequence). Trimming took 3 bases from V and 2 from J; bases not matched to a gene: 5. The CDR3 nucleotides are TGTGCCAGTAGTATTGGGACTAGCGGGGGACCGCAAGAGACCCAGTACTTC. This translates into CASSIGTSGGPQETQYF.

This chain joins TRBV7-6 and TRBJ1-3, with D possibly TRBD1 on 5 matching bases. The CDR3 is 15 amino acids. Deletions cut 3 bases from V and 4 bases from J, with 13 bases between. Germline CDR1 reads SGHVS; CDR2 reads FNYEAQ. The CDR3 coding sequence is TGTGCCAGCAGCTTGGGGCCCATGAGGGGAAACACCATATATTTT. Translated, it gives CASSLGPMRGNTIYF.

The chain recombines TRBV9 with TRBJ2-5; the match to TRBD2 covers 10 bases. CDR1 is SGDLS and CDR2 is YYNGEE in the germline V gene. J gave up 5 bases and V 0 bases, and 4 bases lay outside the gene matches. The CDR3 is 15 amino acids. CDR3 sequence reads: CASSVGAGGPETQYF. CDR3 DNA sequence: TGTGCCAGCAGCGTAGGAGCGGGGGGGCCGGAGACCCAGTACTTC.

V gene TRBV7-9 combines with J gene TRBJ2-3, with 8 positions matching TRBD2. The germline V gene encodes CDR1 SEHNR and CDR2 FQNEAQ (reference sequence). V lost 5 bases to trimming and J lost 2 bases; unmatched junction nucleotides: 9. CDR3 length: 16 amino acids. The CDR3 DNA is TGTGCCAGCAGCCGCGGGGGGCTCGACCCCACAGATACGCAGTATTTT. It is translated as CASSRGGLDPTDTQYF.